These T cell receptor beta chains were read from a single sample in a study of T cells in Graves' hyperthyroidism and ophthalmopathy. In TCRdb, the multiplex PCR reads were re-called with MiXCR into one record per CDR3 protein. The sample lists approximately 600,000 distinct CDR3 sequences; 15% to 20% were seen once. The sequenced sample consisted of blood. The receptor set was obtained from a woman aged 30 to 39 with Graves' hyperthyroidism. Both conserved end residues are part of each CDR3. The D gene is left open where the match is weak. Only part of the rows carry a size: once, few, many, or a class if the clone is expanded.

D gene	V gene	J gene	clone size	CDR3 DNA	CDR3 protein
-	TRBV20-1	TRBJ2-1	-	TGCAGTGCTAGAGACGGAGCCTTCTCCAATGAGCAGTTCTTC	CSARDGAFSNEQFF
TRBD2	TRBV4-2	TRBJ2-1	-	TGTGCCAGCAGACTCGGACTAGCGGGAGATCCTGAGCAGTTCTTC	CASRLGLAGDPEQFF
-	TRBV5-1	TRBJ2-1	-	TGCGCCAGCAGCTTGTCTAGAAGTGTAAATGAGCAGTTCTTC	CASSLSRSVNEQFF
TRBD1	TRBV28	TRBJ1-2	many	TGTGCCAGCAGTCGGAATGACAGGGCGGATGGCTACACCTTC	CASSRNDRADGYTF
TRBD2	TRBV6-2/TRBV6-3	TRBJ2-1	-	TGTGCCAGCAGTATCAGCGGGGGAGGGTACAATGAGCAGTTCTTC	CASSISGGGYNEQFF
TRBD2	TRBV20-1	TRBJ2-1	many	TGCAGTGCTGACCTAAAGACTAGCCTTGTTAACAATGAGCAGTTCTTC	CSADLKTSLVNNEQFF
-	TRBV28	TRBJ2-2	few	TGTGCCAGCAGTACCCCCGGTGACAGGTATTATGCCGGGGAGCTGTTTTTT	CASSTPGDRYYAGELFF
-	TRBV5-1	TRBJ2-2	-	TGCGCCAGCAGCCTGGCGGTCCCGCCGAACACCGGGGAGCTGTTTTTT	CASSLAVPPNTGELFF
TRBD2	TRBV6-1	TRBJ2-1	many	TGTGCCAGCAGTCCGCTGCTGACTAGCGGGGAATACAATGAGCAGTTCTTC	CASSPLLTSGEYNEQFF
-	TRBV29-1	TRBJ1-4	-	TGCAGCGTTTACAGCCGACAGAATGAAAAACTGTTTTTT	CSVYSRQNEKLFF
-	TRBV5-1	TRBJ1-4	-	TGCGCCAGCAGCTCCGCAAGGCCGACTAATGAAAAACTGTTTTTT	CASSSARPTNEKLFF
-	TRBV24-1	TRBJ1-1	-	TGTGCCACCAGTGACCCCGCCCGGGGCACTGAAGCTTTCTTT	CATSDPARGTEAFF
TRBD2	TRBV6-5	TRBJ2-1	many	TGTGCCAGCAGTTACCTTAGCGGGAGAGGGGACTACAATGAGCAGTTCTTC	CASSYLSGRGDYNEQFF
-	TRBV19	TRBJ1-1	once	TGTGCCAGTAATGCGGGCCCGAGGACTGAAGCTTTCTTT	CASNAGPRTEAFF
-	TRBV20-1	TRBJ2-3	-	TGCAGTGCTACGCTGAGGCACACAGATACGCAGTATTTT	CSATLRHTDTQYF
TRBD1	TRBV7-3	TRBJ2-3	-	TGTGCCAGCAGCTCCTCCCGGGACAGCCCTGATACGCAGTATTTT	CASSSSRDSPDTQYF
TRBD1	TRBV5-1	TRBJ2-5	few	TGCGCCAGCAGCCCGCCGACAGGGCTGACCCAGTACTTC	CASSPPTGLTQYF
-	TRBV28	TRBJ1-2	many	TGTGCCAGCAGTTTAAAATGGGTGATTACCTATGGCTACACCTTC	CASSLKWVITYGYTF
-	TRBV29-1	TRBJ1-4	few	TGCAGCGTCGGACAGATTAATGAAAAACTGTTTTTT	CSVGQINEKLFF
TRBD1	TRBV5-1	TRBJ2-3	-	TGCGCCAGCAGCTTGGGGTCAGGGGGCAAGGATACGCAGTATTTT	CASSLGSGGKDTQYF
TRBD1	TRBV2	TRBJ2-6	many	TGTGCCAGCAGCGCGACAGGGACCGGGGCCAACGTCCTGACTTTC	CASSATGTGANVLTF
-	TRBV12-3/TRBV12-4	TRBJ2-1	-	TGTGCCATCGACGCCCCCGACACGGGGTACAATGAGCAGTTCTTC	CAIDAPDTGYNEQFF
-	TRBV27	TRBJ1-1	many	TGTGCCAGCAGTTCCGACGTAAAAGCTTTCTTT	CASSSDVKAFF
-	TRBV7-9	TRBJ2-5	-	TGTGCCAGCAGCCCGACCAGTGGGACCCAGTACTTC	CASSPTSGTQYF
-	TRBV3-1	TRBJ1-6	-	TGTGCCAGCAGCCAACAGGGGATGCGGCCACCCCTCCACTTT	CASSQQGMRPPLHF
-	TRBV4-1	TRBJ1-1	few	TGCGCCAGCAGCCAGGGACCTCCGGGACCTCGCGGCACTGAAGCTTTCTTT	CASSQGPPGPRGTEAFF
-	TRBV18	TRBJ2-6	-	TGTGCCAGCTCACCCCCCTTGTTAACTGGGGCCAACGTCCTGACTTTC	CASSPPLLTGANVLTF
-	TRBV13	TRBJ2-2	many	TGTGCCAGCAGCTTCCGGTGGGCCGGGGAGCTGTTTTTT	CASSFRWAGELFF
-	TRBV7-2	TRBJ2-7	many	TGTGCCAGCAGCTTTTTAGTCTCCTACGAGCAGTACTTC	CASSFLVSYEQYF
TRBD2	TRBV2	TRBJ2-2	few	TGTGCCAGCATGGGGGTAGCGGGAGAAACCGGGGAGCTGTTTTTT	CASMGVAGETGELFF
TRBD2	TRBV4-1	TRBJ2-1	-	TGCGCCAGCAGCCAAGGAGCGGCGGGAGGTTACAATGAGCAGTTCTTC	CASSQGAAGGYNEQFF
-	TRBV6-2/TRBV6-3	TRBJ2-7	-	TGTGCCAGCAGTTACTCGATGGCGGAACCCCCCTACGAGCAGTACTTC	CASSYSMAEPPYEQYF
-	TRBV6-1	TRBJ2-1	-	TGTGCCAGCAGTGTGGACGGGCGCTCCTACAATGAGCAGTTCTTC	CASSVDGRSYNEQFF
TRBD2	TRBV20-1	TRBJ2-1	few	TGCAGTGCTAGAGACGGGAGGGCTTCCAATGAGCAGTTCTTC	CSARDGRASNEQFF
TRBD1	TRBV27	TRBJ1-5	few	TGTGCCAGCAGTCCTGGACAGGGGCCAAGGCCCCAGCATTTT	CASSPGQGPRPQHF
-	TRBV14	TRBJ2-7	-	TGTGCCAGCAGCCGAACTCAGGACAGCACCTACGAGCAGTACTTC	CASSRTQDSTYEQYF
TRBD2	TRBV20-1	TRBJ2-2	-	TGCAGGGCGGGGGCTAGCGGGAGGGGCGGGGAGCTGTTTTTT	CRAGASGRGGELFF
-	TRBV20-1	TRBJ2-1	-	TGCAGTGCTAGGTCCAGGGAAATTGGTAATGAGCAGTTCTTC	CSARSREIGNEQFF